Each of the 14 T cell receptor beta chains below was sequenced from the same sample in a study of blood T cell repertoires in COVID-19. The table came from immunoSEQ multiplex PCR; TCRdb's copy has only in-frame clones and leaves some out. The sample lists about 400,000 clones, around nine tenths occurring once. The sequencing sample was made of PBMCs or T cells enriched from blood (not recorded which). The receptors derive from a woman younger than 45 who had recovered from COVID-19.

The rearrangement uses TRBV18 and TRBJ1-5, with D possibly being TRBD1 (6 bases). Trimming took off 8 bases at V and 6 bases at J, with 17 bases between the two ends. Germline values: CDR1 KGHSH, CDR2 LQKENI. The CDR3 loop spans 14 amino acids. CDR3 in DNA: TGTGCCAGCACCTTATCAGGGGTTGCTCAGCCCCAGCATTTT. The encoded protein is CASTLSGVAQPQHF.

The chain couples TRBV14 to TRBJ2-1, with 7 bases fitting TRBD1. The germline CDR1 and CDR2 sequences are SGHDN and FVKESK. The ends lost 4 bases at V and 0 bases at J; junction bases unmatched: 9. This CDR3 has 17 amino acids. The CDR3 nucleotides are TGTGCCAGCAGCCCCCGGACAGGAACACGCTCCTACAATGAGCAGTTCTTC. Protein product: CASSPRTGTRSYNEQFF.

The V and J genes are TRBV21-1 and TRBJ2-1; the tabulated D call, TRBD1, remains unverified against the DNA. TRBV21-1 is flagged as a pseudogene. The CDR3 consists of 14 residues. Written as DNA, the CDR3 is TGTGCCAGCACCACAGGGGAGGAGGGCAATGAGCAGTTCTTC. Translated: CASTTGEEGNEQFF.

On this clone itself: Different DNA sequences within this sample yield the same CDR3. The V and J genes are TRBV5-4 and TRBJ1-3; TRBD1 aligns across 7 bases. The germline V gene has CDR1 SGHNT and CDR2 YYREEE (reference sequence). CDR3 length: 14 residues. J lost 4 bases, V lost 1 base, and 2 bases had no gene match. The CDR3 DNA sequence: TGTGCCAGCAGCTTGAAGGGGGCGGGAAACACCATATATTTT. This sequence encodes CASSLKGAGNTIYF.

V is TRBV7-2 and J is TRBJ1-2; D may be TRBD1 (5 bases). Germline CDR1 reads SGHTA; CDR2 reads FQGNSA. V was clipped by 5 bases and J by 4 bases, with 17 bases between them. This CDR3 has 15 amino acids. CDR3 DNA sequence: TGTGCCAGCAGCACATCCGACAGATACATCTATGGCTACACCTTC. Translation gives CASSTSDRYIYGYTF.

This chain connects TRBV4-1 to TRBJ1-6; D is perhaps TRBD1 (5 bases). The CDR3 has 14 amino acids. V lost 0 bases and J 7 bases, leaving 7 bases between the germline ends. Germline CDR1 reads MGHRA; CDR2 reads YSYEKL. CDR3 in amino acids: CASSQDDRNSPLHF. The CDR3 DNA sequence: TGCGCCAGCAGCCAAGATGACAGAAATTCACCCCTCCACTTT.

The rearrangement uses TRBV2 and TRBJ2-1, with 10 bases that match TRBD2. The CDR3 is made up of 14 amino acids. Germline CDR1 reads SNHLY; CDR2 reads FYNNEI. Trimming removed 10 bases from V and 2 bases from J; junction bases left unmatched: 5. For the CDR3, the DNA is TGTGCCACCGAGCTAGCGGGGGCCTACAATGAGCAGTTCTTC. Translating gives CATELAGAYNEQFF.

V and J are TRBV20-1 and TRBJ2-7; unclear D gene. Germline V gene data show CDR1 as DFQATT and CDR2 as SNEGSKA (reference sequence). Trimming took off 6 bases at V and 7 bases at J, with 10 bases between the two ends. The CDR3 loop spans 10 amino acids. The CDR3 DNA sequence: TGCAGTGCCACCCTGAGGGAGCAGTACTTC. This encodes CSATLREQYF.

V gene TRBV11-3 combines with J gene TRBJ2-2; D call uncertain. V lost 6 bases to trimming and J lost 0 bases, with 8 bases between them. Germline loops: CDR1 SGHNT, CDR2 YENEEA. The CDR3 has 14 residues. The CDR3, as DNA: TGTGCCAGCAGACGAGAGCCGAACACCGGGGAGCTGTTTTTT. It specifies CASRREPNTGELFF.

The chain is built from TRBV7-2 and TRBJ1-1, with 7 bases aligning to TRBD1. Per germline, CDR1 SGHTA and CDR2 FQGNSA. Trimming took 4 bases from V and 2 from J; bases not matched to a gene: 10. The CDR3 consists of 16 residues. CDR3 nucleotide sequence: TGTGCCAGCAGCTGGGGACAATACAGGGGAAACACTGAAGCTTTCTTT. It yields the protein CASSWGQYRGNTEAFF.

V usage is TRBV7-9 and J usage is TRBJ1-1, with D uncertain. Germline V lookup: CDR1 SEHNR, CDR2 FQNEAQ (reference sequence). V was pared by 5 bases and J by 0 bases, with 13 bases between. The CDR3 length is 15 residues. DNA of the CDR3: TGTGCCAGCAGCCCACCCCGCGGTATGAACACTGAAGCTTTCTTT. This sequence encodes CASSPPRGMNTEAFF.

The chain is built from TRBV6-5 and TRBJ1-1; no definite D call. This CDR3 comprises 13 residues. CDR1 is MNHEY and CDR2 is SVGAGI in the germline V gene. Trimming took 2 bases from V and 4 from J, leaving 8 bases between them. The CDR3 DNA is TGTGCCAGCAGTTACGGCTGGCCCACTGAAGCTTTCTTT. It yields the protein CASSYGWPTEAFF.

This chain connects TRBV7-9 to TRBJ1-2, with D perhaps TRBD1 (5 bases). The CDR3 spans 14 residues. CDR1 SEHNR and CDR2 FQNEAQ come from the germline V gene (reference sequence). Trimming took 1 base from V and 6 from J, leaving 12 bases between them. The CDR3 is CASSLGAGLDGYTF. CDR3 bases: TGTGCCAGCAGCTTAGGAGCAGGGCTGGATGGCTACACCTTC.

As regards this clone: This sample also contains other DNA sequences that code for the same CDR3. CDR3 DNA: TGTGCCAGCAGTATCAGGGGCGAGCAGTACTTC. Protein: CASSIRGEQYF. This chain joins TRBV12-3 or TRBV12-4 and TRBJ2-7; D is possibly TRBD1 (6 bases). The length of the CDR3 is 11 residues. V lost 5 bases to trimming and J lost 6 bases, with 8 bases between them.